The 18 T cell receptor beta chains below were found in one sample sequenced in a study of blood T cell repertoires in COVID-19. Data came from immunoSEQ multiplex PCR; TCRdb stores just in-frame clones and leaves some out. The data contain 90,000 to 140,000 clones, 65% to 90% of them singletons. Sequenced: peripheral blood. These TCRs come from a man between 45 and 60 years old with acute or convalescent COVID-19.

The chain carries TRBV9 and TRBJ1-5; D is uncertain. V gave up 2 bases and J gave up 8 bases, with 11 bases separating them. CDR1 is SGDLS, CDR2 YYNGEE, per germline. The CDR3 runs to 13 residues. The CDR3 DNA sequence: TGTGCCAGCAGCGTTGAAGGCGGGGAGCCCCAGCATTTT. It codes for CASSVEGGEPQHF.

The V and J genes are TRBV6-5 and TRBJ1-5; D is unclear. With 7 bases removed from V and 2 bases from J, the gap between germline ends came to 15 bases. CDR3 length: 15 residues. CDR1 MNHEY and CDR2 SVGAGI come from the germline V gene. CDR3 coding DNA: TGTGCCAGCAAGAACGGGGTGTCAGGCAATCAGCCCCAGCATTTT. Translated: CASKNGVSGNQPQHF.

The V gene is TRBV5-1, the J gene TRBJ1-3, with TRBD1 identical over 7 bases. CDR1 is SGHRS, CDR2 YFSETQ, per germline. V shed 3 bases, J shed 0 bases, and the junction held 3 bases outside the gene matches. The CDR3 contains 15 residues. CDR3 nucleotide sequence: TGCGCCAGCAGCTCTGGGACAGCCTCTGGAAACACCATATATTTT. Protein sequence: CASSSGTASGNTIYF.

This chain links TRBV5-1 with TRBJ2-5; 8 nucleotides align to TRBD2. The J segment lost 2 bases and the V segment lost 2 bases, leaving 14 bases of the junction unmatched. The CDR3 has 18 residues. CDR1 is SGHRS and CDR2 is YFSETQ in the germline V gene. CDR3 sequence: CASSFVGSGGLRQETQYF. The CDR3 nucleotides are TGCGCCAGCAGCTTTGTCGGAAGCGGGGGTCTAAGGCAAGAGACCCAGTACTTC.

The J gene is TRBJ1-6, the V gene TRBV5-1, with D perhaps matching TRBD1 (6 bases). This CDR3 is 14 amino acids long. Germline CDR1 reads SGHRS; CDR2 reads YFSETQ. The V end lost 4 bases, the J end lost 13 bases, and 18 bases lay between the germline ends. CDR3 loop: CASSGTTGRDPLHF. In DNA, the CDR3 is TGCGCCAGCAGCGGGACGACAGGTAGAGACCCCCTCCACTTT.

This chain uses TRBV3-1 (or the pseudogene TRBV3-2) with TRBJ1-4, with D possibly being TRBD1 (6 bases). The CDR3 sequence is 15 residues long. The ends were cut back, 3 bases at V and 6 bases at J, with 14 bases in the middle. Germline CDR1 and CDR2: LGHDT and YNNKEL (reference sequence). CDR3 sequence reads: CASSQNGQSHEKLFF. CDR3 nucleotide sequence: TGTGCCAGCAGCCAGAATGGACAGTCCCATGAAAAACTGTTTTTT.

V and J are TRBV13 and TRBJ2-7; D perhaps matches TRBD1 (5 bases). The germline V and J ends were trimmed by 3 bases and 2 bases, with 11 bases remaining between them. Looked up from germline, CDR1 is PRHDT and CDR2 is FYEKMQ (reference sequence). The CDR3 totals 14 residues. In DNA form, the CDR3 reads TGTGCCAGCAGCTTTGGCAGGGAACCCTACGAGCAGTACTTC. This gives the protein CASSFGREPYEQYF.

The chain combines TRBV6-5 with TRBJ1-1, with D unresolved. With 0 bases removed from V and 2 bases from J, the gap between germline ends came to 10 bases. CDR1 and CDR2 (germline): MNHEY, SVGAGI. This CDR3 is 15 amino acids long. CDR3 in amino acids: CASSYSSTGNTEAFF. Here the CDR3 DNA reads TGTGCCAGCAGTTACTCGTCGACGGGAAACACTGAAGCTTTCTTT.

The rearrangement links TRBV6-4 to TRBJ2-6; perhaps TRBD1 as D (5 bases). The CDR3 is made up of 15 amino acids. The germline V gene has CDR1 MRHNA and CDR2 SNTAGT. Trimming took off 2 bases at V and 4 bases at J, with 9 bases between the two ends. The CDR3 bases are TGTGCCAGCAGTGACGGCAGGGCCGGGGCCAACGTCCTGACTTTC. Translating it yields CASSDGRAGANVLTF.

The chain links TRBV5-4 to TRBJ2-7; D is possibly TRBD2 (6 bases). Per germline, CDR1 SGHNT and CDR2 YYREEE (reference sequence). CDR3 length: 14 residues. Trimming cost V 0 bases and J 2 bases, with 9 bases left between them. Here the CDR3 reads CASSLAGVTYEQYF. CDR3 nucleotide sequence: TGTGCCAGCAGCTTGGCGGGGGTTACCTACGAGCAGTACTTC.

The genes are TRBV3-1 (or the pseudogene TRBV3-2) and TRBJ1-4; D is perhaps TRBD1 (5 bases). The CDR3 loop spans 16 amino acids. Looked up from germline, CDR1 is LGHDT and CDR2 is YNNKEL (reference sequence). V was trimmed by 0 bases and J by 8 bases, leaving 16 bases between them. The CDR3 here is CASSQDPGGAGEKLFF. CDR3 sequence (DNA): TGTGCCAGCAGCCAAGATCCGGGAGGGGCTGGAGAAAAACTGTTTTTT.

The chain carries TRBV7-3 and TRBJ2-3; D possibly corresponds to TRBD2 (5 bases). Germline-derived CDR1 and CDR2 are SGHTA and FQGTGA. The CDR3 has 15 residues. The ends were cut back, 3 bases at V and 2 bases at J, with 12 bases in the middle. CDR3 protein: CASSLSAANTDTQYF. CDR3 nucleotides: TGTGCCAGCAGCTTGTCAGCGGCCAACACAGATACGCAGTATTTT.

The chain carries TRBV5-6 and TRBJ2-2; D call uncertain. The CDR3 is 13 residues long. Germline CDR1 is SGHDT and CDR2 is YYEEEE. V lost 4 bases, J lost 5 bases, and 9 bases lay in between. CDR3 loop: CASSPARTGELFF. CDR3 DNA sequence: TGTGCCAGCAGCCCTGCGCGGACCGGGGAGCTGTTTTTT.

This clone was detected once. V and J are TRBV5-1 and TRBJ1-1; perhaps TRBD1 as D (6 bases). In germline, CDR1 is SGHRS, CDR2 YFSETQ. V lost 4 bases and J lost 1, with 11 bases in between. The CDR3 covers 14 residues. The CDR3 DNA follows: TGCGCCAGCAGCGGGGGGGCGAAGAACACTGAAGCTTTCTTT. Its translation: CASSGGAKNTEAFF.

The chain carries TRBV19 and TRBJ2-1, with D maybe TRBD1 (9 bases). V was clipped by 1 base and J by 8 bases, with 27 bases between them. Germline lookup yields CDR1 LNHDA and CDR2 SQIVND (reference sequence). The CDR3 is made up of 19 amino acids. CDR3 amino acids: CASSIGLGQGPGGRYEQFF. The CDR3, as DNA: TGTGCCAGTAGTATAGGTCTGGGACAGGGCCCGGGAGGGCGATATGAGCAGTTCTTC.

The CDR3 DNA is TGTGCCAGCAGTCCTTCCGGGACAGGGGCTGGAAACACCATATATTTT. It codes for CASSPSGTGAGNTIYF. This chain links TRBV27 with TRBJ1-3; 10 nucleotides line up with TRBD1. The V and J ends lost 5 bases and 2 bases, in that order; junction bases with no gene match: 6. The CDR3 spans 16 residues. Germline loops: CDR1 MNHEY, CDR2 SMNVEV (reference sequence).

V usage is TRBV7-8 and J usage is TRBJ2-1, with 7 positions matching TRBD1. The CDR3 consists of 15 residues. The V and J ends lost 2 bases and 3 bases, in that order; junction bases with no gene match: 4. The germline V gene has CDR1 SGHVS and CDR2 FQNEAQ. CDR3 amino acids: CASSLSGTVYNEQFF. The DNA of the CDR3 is TGTGCCAGCAGCTTATCCGGGACAGTCTACAATGAGCAGTTCTTC.

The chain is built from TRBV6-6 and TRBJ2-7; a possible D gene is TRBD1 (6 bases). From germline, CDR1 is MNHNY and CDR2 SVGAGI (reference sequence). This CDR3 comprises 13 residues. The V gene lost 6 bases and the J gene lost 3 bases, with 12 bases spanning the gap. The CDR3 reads CASSPGHNYEQYF. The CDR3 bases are TGTGCCAGCAGCCCGGGACACAACTACGAGCAGTACTTC.